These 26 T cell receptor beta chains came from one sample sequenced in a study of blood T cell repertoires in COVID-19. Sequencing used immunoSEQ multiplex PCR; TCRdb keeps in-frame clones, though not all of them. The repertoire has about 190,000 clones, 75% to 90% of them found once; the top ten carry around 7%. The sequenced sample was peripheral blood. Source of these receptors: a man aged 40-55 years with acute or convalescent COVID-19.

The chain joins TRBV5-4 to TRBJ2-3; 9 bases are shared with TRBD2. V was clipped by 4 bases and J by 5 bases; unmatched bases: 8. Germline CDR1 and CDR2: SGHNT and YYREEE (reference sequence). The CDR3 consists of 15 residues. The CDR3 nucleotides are TGTGCCAGCAGCCCGACTAGCGGCTTAGGAGATACGCAGTATTTT. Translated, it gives CASSPTSGLGDTQYF.

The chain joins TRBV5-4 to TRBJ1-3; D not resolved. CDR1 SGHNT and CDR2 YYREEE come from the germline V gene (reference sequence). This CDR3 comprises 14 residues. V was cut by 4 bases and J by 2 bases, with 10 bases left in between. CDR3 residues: CASSISSAGNTIYF. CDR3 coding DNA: TGTGCCAGCAGCATTTCGTCGGCTGGAAACACCATATATTTT.

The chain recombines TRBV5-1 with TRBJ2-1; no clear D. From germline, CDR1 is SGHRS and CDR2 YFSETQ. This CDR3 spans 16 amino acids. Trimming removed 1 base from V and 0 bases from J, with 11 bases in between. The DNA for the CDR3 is TGCGCCAGCAGCTTGCCAGCGCATAGCTCCTACAATGAGCAGTTCTTC. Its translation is CASSLPAHSSYNEQFF. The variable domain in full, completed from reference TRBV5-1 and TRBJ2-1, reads KAGVTQTPRYLIKTRGQQVTLSCSPISGHRSVSWYQQTPGQGLQFLFEYFSETQRNKGNFPGRFSGRQFSNSRSEMNVSTLELGDSALYLCASSLPAHSSYNEQFFGPGTRLTVL.

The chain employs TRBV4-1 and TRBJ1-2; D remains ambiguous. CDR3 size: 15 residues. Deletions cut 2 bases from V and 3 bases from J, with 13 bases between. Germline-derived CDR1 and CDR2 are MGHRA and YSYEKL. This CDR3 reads CASSQKVGLYYGYTF. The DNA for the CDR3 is TGCGCCAGCAGCCAAAAGGTAGGACTCTACTATGGCTACACCTTC.

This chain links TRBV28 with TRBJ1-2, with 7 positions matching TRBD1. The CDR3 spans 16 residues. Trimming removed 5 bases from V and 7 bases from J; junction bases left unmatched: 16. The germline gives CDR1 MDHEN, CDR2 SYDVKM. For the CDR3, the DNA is TGTGCCAGCAGTCCCCACCTCGGGACAGCCGGAGGTGGCTACACCTTC. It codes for CASSPHLGTAGGGYTF.

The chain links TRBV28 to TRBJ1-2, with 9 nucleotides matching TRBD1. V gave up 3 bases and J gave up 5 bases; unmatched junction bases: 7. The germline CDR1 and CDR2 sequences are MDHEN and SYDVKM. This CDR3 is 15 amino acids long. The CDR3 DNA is TGTGCCAGCAGTTTGATACAGGGGGCTCTATATGGCTACACCTTC. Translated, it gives CASSLIQGALYGYTF.

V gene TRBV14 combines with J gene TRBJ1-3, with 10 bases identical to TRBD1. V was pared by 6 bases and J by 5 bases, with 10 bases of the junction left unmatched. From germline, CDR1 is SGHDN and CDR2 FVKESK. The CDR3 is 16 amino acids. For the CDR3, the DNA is TGTGCCAGCAGGCCGACAGGGGGCTTAGGAAGAAACACCATATATTTT. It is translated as CASRPTGGLGRNTIYF.

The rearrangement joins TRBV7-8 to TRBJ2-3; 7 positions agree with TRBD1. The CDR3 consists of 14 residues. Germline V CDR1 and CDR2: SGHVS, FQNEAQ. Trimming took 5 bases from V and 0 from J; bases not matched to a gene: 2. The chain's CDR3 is CASSRGQSTDTQYF. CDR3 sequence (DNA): TGTGCCAGCAGCAGGGGACAGAGCACAGATACGCAGTATTTT.

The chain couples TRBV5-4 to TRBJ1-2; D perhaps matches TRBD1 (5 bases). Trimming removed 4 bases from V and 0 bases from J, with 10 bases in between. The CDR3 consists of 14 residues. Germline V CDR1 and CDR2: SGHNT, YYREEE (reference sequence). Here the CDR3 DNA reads TGTGCCAGCAGCGCCAGGGATTCTAACTATGGCTACACCTTC. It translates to CASSARDSNYGYTF. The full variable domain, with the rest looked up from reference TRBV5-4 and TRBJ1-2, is ETGVTQSPTHLIKTRGQQVTLRCSSQSGHNTVSWYQQALGQGPQFIFQYYREEENGRGNFPPRFSGLQFPNYSSELNVNALELDDSALYLCASSARDSNYGYTFGSGTRLTVV.

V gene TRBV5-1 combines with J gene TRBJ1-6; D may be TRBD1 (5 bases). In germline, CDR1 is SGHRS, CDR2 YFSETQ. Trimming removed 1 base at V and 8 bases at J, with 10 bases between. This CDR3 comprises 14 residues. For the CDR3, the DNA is TGCGCCAGCAGCTTGCCACAGGTCGATTCACCCCTCCACTTT. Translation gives CASSLPQVDSPLHF.

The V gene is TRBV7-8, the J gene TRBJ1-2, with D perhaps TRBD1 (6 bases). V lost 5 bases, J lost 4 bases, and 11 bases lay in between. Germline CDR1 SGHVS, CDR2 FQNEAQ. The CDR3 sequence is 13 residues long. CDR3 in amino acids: CASSPRGAYGYTF. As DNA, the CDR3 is TGTGCCAGCAGCCCCAGGGGCGCCTATGGCTACACCTTC.

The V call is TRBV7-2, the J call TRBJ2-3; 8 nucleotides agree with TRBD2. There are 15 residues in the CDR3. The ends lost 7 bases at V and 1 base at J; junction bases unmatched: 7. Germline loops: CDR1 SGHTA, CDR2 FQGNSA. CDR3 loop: CASTYSGDRTDTQYF. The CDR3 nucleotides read TGTGCCAGCACCTATAGCGGGGACCGCACAGATACGCAGTATTTT.

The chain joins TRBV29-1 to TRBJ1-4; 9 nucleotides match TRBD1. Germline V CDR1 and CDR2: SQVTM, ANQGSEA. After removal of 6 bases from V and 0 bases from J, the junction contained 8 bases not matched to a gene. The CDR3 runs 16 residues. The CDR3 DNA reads TGCAGCGTGGGGGGGGACAGGGCCGCAACTAATGAAAAACTGTTTTTT. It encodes CSVGGDRAATNEKLFF.

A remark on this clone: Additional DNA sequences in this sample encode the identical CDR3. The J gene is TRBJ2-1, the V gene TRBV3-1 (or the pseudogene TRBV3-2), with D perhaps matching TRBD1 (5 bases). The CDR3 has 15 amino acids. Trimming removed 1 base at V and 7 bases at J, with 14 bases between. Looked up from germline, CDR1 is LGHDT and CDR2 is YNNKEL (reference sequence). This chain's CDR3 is CASSQGVGPRNEQFF. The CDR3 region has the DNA TGTGCCAGCAGCCAAGGAGTGGGGCCAAGGAATGAGCAGTTCTTC.

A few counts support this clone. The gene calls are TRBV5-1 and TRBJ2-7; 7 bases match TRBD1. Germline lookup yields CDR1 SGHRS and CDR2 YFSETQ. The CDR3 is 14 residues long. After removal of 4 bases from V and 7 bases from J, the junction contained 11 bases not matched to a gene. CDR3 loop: CASSPWTGNGEQYF. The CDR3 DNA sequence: TGCGCCAGCAGCCCCTGGACAGGCAACGGGGAGCAGTACTTC.

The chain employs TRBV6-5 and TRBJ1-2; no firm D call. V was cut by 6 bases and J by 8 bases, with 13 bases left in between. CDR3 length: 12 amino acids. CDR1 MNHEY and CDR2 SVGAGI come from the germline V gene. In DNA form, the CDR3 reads TGTGCCAGCAGATCCCTATCAAAGGGCTACACCTTC. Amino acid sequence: CASRSLSKGYTF.

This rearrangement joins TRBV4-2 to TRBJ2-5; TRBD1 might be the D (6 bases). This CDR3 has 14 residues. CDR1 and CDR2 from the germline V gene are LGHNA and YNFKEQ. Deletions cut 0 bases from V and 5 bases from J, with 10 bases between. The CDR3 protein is CASSQEWGPETQYF. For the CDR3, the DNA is TGTGCCAGCAGCCAAGAATGGGGGCCGGAGACCCAGTACTTC.

CDR3 coding DNA: TGTGCCAGCAGCCTCCCGGACAGGCTAACCAGCACTGAAGCTTTCTTT. Its translation: CASSLPDRLTSTEAFF. The chain carries TRBV5-4 and TRBJ1-1; TRBD1 matches at 7 bases. The germline gives CDR1 SGHNT, CDR2 YYREEE (reference sequence). CDR3 length equals 16 residues. Trimming took 4 bases from V and 4 from J; bases not matched to a gene: 13.

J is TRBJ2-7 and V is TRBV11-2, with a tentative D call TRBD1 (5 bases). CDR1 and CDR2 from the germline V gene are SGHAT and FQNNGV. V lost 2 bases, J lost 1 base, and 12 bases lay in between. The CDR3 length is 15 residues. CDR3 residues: CASSLLTGESYEQYF. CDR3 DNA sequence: TGTGCCAGCAGCTTATTAACAGGAGAATCCTACGAGCAGTACTTC.

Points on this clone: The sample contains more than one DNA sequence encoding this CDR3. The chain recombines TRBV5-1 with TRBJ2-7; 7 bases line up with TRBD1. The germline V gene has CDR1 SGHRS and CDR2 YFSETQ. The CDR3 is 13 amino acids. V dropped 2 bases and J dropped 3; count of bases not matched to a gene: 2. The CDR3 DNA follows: TGCGCCAGCAGCTTCCGACAGGGCTACGAGCAGTACTTC. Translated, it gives CASSFRQGYEQYF.

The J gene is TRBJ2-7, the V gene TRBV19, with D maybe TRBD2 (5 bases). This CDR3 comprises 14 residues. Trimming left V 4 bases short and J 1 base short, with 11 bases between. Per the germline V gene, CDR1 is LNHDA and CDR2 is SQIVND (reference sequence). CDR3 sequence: CASSTGRGSYEQYF. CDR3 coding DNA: TGTGCCAGTAGTACAGGTCGAGGGTCCTACGAGCAGTACTTC.

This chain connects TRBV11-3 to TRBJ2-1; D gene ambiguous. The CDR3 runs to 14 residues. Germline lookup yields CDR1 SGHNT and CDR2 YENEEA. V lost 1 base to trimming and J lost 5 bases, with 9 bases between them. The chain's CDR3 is CASSLGHNNNEQFF. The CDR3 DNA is TGTGCCAGCAGCTTAGGACACAATAACAATGAGCAGTTCTTC.

The chain's CDR3 is CASRGGNEETQYF. Here the CDR3 DNA reads TGTGCCAGCAGAGGAGGGAACGAAGAGACCCAGTACTTC. The V and J genes are TRBV7-2 and TRBJ2-5; the D gene is possibly TRBD2 (6 bases). Looked up from germline, CDR1 is SGHTA and CDR2 is FQGNSA. This CDR3 is 13 amino acids long. V was shortened by 6 bases and J by 3 bases, with 11 bases between the two germline ends. Filled out from reference TRBV7-2 and TRBJ2-5, the complete variable domain reads GAGVSQSPSNKVTEKGKDVELRCDPISGHTALYWYRQSLGQGLEFLIYFQGNSAPDKSGLPSDRFSAERTGGSVSTLTIQRTQQEDSAVYLCASRGGNEETQYFGPGTRLLVL.

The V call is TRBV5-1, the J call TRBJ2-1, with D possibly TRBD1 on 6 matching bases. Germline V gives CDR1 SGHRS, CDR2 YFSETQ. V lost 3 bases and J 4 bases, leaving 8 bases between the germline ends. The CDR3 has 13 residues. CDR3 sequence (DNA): TGCGCCAGCAGCTCACAGGGTTACAATGAGCAGTTCTTC. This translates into CASSSQGYNEQFF.

CDR3 amino acids: CASSFWDRGPQSGELFF. As DNA, the CDR3 is TGTGCCAGCTCGTTTTGGGACAGGGGACCCCAAAGCGGGGAGCTGTTTTTT. The chain employs TRBV27 and TRBJ2-2, with 10 bases lining up with TRBD1. Germline V gene data show CDR1 as MNHEY and CDR2 as SMNVEV (reference sequence). This CDR3 has 17 amino acids. With 8 bases clipped from V and 7 bases from J, the junction kept 16 bases outside the gene matches.

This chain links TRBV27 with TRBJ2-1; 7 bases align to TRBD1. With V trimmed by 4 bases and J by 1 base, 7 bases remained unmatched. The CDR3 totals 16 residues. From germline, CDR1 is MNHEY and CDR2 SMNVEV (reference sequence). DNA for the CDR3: TGTGCCAGCAGTTGGCGGACAGGCGGGTCCTACAATGAGCAGTTCTTC. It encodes CASSWRTGGSYNEQFF.